These T cell receptor beta chains were read from a single sample in a study of T cell responses to AZD1222 COVID-19 vaccine. Here immunoSEQ multiplex PCR was the method, and the copy in TCRdb shows in-frame clones only, minus some. In the table there are approximately 130,000 clones, around 84% of which are singletons. This specimen consisted of peripheral blood, obtained 28 days after the second AZD1222 dose. The source is an adult who received the AZD1222 COVID-19 vaccine. Both conserved end residues are part of each CDR3. D genes are given only for firm matches. The size field is filled for only some rows; it gives once, few, many or a size class.

few,TRBV6-5,TRBJ1-1,TRBD1,CASSYVQGAEAFF,TGTGCCAGCAGTTATGTTCAGGGGGCTGAAGCTTTCTTT
once,TRBV6-5,TRBJ1-2,-,CASSMRGFASYGYTF,TGTGCCAGCAGCATGAGGGGGTTCGCTAGCTATGGCTACACCTTC
-,TRBV7-2,TRBJ2-1,-,CASSLKQGLYNEQFF,TGTGCCAGCAGCTTAAAACAGGGTCTTTACAATGAGCAGTTCTTC
-,TRBV25-1,TRBJ2-5,-,CASSQIQETQYF,TGTGCCAGCAGCCAAATCCAAGAGACCCAGTACTTC
-,TRBV25-1,TRBJ1-6,-,CASTGASDSPLHF,TGTGCCAGCACCGGGGCAAGTGATTCACCCCTCCACTTT
few,TRBV2,TRBJ1-2,TRBD1,CASGTGGVFSGYTF,TGTGCCAGCGGAACAGGGGGCGTATTTAGTGGCTACACCTTC
-,TRBV27,TRBJ1-4,TRBD1,CASSTHRGSNEKLFF,TGTGCCAGCAGTACCCACAGGGGGAGTAATGAAAAACTGTTTTTT
-,TRBV19,TRBJ1-1,-,CASSLREGTEAFF,TGTGCCAGTAGTCTGAGGGAGGGTACTGAAGCTTTCTTT
few,TRBV5-6,TRBJ1-6,TRBD1,CASSLGTGKINSPLHF,TGTGCCAGCAGCCTTGGGACAGGGAAGATTAATTCACCCCTCCACTTT
-,TRBV7-6,TRBJ2-1,TRBD2,CASSLQASGDPYNEQFF,TGTGCCAGCAGCTTACAGGCTAGCGGGGACCCCTACAATGAGCAGTTCTTC
-,TRBV2,TRBJ1-5,TRBD1,CASGDRGSNQPQHF,TGTGCCAGCGGAGACAGGGGGAGCAATCAGCCCCAGCATTTT
few,TRBV6-2/TRBV6-3,TRBJ1-5,-,CASSHGRNQPQHF,TGTGCCAGCAGCCACGGACGGAATCAGCCCCAGCATTTT
-,TRBV12-5,TRBJ2-5,TRBD2,CASGLTSGTSGETQYF,TGTGCTAGTGGTTTGACCTCCGGGACTAGTGGGGAGACCCAGTACTTC
once,TRBV6-4,TRBJ1-6,-,CASSDRDNSPLHF,TGTGCCAGCAGTGACAGGGATAATTCACCCCTCCACTTT
-,TRBV7-2,TRBJ1-1,-,CATRKNTEAFF,TGTGCCACCCGGAAAAACACTGAAGCTTTCTTT
-,TRBV20-1,TRBJ1-1,-,CSALNTEAFF,TGCAGTGCCCTTAACACTGAAGCTTTCTTT
-,TRBV7-9,TRBJ2-3,TRBD2,CASSPSERGGADTQYF,TGTGCCAGCAGCCCAAGCGAGCGGGGGGGCGCAGATACGCAGTATTTT
-,TRBV6-5,TRBJ2-5,-,CASSYGFGQQETQYF,TGTGCCAGCAGTTACGGATTTGGCCAACAAGAGACCCAGTACTTC
-,TRBV13,TRBJ2-7,-,CASSLEAGDTYEQYF,TGTGCCAGCAGCTTAGAGGCAGGGGACACTTACGAGCAGTACTTC
-,TRBV18,TRBJ1-6,-,CASSPSRGSPLHF,TGTGCCAGCTCACCGTCGAGGGGGTCGCCCCTCCACTTT
-,TRBV7-6,TRBJ1-5,-,CASSLVGEGNQPQHF,TGTGCCAGCAGCTTAGTGGGCGAGGGCAATCAGCCCCAGCATTTT
-,TRBV29-1,TRBJ2-1,-,CSVRRGNEQFF,TGCAGCGTCCGGAGAGGAAATGAGCAGTTCTTC
-,TRBV18,TRBJ2-7,TRBD1,CASSQWTGESSYEQYF,TGTGCCAGCTCACAATGGACAGGCGAAAGCTCCTACGAGCAGTACTTC
-,TRBV7-6,TRBJ2-2,TRBD1,CASSPSGGTGELFF,TGTGCCAGCAGCCCCTCAGGGGGCACCGGGGAGCTGTTTTTT
-,TRBV18,TRBJ1-5,-,CASSSGVNDQPQHF,TGTGCCAGCTCGTCAGGGGTTAACGATCAGCCCCAGCATTTT
once,TRBV9,TRBJ1-3,-,CASSVAGSSGNTIYF,TGTGCCAGCAGCGTAGCGGGCAGCTCTGGAAACACCATATATTTT
-,TRBV20-1,TRBJ2-3,-,CSARGFDTQYF,TGCAGTGCTAGGGGGTTCGATACGCAGTATTTT
-,TRBV5-1,TRBJ1-4,-,CASSLVGVGLNEKLFF,TGCGCCAGCAGCTTGGTCGGAGTAGGGCTTAATGAAAAACTGTTTTTT
-,TRBV3-1/TRBV3-2,TRBJ2-4,-,CASSLSSGGAKNIQYF,TGTGCCAGCAGCCTTTCCTCAGGGGGGGCCAAAAACATTCAGTACTTC
-,TRBV12-3/TRBV12-4,TRBJ1-1,-,CASTIRNTEAFF,TGTGCCAGCACCATTAGGAACACTGAAGCTTTCTTT
-,TRBV6-5,TRBJ2-1,TRBD1,CASSYGQGSFGNEQFF,TGTGCCAGCAGTTACGGACAGGGGAGTTTTGGCAATGAGCAGTTCTTC
-,TRBV12-3/TRBV12-4,TRBJ1-4,-,CASSLLGEKLFF,TGTGCCAGCAGTTTATTAGGGGAAAAACTGTTTTTT
-,TRBV7-2,TRBJ2-7,TRBD2,CASSTSAGGGYEQYF,TGTGCCAGCAGCACCTCAGCGGGGGGAGGCTACGAGCAGTACTTC
-,TRBV5-4,TRBJ2-3,-,CASSTTGTDTQYF,TGTGCCAGCAGCACAACGGGGACAGATACGCAGTATTTT
-,TRBV6-2/TRBV6-3,TRBJ2-1,-,CASSYSSLTYNEQFF,TGTGCCAGCAGTTACTCGTCCCTGACCTACAATGAGCAGTTCTTC
few,TRBV6-1,TRBJ1-5,TRBD1,CASSEGQLWGNQPQHF,TGTGCCAGCAGTGAGGGACAGCTTTGGGGCAATCAGCCCCAGCATTTT
-,TRBV11-2,TRBJ1-2,-,CALGRTGYGYTF,TGTGCCCTCGGACGAACGGGCTATGGCTACACCTTC
-,TRBV11-2,TRBJ1-1,-,CASSLSRGTEAFF,TGTGCCAGCAGCTTATCACGGGGCACTGAAGCTTTCTTT
-,TRBV5-1,TRBJ1-6,-,CASSIGDDSPLHF,TGCGCCAGCAGCATCGGGGACGATTCACCCCTCCACTTT
once,TRBV5-5,TRBJ1-1,-,CASSAGTTTEAFF,TGTGCCAGCAGCGCCGGGACAACCACTGAAGCTTTCTTT
-,TRBV6-5,TRBJ2-5,TRBD1,CASSPGTGGEETQYF,TGTGCCAGCAGCCCCGGGACAGGGGGGGAGGAGACCCAGTACTTC
-,TRBV4-3,TRBJ1-1,TRBD1,CASSQGQGSIAEAFF,TGCGCCAGCAGCCAAGGACAGGGGTCTATAGCTGAAGCTTTCTTT
-,TRBV28,TRBJ1-3,-,CASSAPPPGAGNTIYF,TGTGCCAGCAGTGCCCCTCCACCGGGAGCTGGAAACACCATATATTTT
-,TRBV18,TRBJ1-5,-,CASSPPGGPRQPQHF,TGTGCCAGCTCACCACCGGGAGGTCCCCGTCAGCCCCAGCATTTT
-,TRBV14,TRBJ1-1,-,CASSQVPKTNRGMNTEAFF,TGTGCCAGCAGCCAAGTACCTAAAACAAACCGGGGGATGAACACTGAAGCTTTCTTT
-,TRBV5-1,TRBJ1-4,-,CASSREANEKLFF,TGCGCCAGCAGCCGGGAAGCTAATGAAAAACTGTTTTTT
-,TRBV9,TRBJ2-7,-,CASSSGGTLYEQYF,TGTGCCAGCAGCTCCGGAGGGACACTCTACGAGCAGTACTTC
-,TRBV9,TRBJ1-4,TRBD1,CASAGTANEKLFF,TGTGCCAGCGCAGGGACAGCTAATGAAAAACTGTTTTTT
-,TRBV19,TRBJ2-1,TRBD2,CASSIASGAYNEQFF,TGTGCCAGTAGTATTGCTAGCGGAGCCTACAATGAGCAGTTCTTC
-,TRBV19,TRBJ1-3,-,CASSMRAHSGNTIYF,TGTGCCAGTAGTATGCGGGCCCACTCTGGAAACACCATATATTTT
-,TRBV19,TRBJ1-6,-,CASSMAGGHSPLHF,TGTGCCAGTAGTATGGCAGGAGGACATTCACCCCTCCACTTT
-,TRBV25-1,TRBJ1-1,TRBD1,CASSAPGGSPEAFF,TGTGCCAGCAGTGCCCCAGGGGGATCGCCTGAAGCTTTCTTT
-,TRBV5-1,TRBJ1-5,-,CASSLLRCGGNQPQHF,TGCGCCAGCAGCTTGCTTAGGTGTGGTGGCAATCAGCCCCAGCATTTT
-,TRBV2,TRBJ1-5,-,CASSPDGNQPQHF,TGTGCCAGCAGCCCGGACGGCAATCAGCCCCAGCATTTT